Below are 23 T cell receptor beta chains sequenced from a single sample in a study of molecular identifiers for immune sequencing clone quantification. TCRdb re-called the PCR reads through MiXCR, storing one row per CDR3 protein. The table records about 97,000 distinct CDR3 sequences, around 30% of them present only once. The sample taken for sequencing was naive CD8+ T cells from blood, with Jurkat cell RNA spiked in. Subset noted: FACS-sorted CD8+CD4-CCR7+CD45RA+ naive T cells. These TCRs come from a human donor in good health. Some libraries in this study had Jurkat cell RNA spiked in.

This clonotype occurred a few times. V and J are TRBV6-5 and TRBJ2-7, with a weak D call TRBD1 (5 bases). The V end was cut by 4 bases, the J end by 3 bases, with 13 bases between. The CDR3 sequence is 14 residues long. In germline, CDR1 is MNHEY, CDR2 SVGAGI. The CDR3 reads CASSSMGQGYEQYF. CDR3 nucleotides: TGTGCCAGCAGTTCCATGGGTCAGGGCTACGAGCAGTACTTC.

This clonotype was found a few times. The chain combines TRBV28 with TRBJ2-7; D assignment may be TRBD1 or TRBD2 (5 bases each). V shed 3 bases and J shed 4 bases, with 19 bases lying between them. CDR1 is MDHEN, CDR2 SYDVKM, per germline. This CDR3 region has 16 residues. The CDR3 is CASSFPFRGSSYEQYF. CDR3 coding DNA: TGTGCCAGCAGTTTCCCCTTCCGGGGCTCGTCGTACGAGCAGTACTTC.

This clonotype has a handful of counts. J is TRBJ2-7 and V is TRBV5-1, with 9 bases matching TRBD2. The CDR3 is made up of 16 amino acids. V shed 4 bases, J shed 4 bases, and the junction held 12 bases outside the gene matches. The germline gives CDR1 SGHRS, CDR2 YFSETQ. In DNA form, the CDR3 reads TGCGCCAGCAGCCTTGGTTGGCGGGAGGGGAGTTACGAGCAGTACTTC. This sequence encodes CASSLGWREGSYEQYF.

The rearrangement links TRBV20-1 to TRBJ2-1; 10 bases are a match to TRBD2. V gave up 1 base and J gave up 8 bases; unmatched junction bases: 11. The CDR3 is 16 amino acids. Germline assignment: CDR1 DFQATT and CDR2 SNEGSKA (reference sequence). The CDR3 reads CSARARGRLAGDEQFF. CDR3 DNA sequence: TGCAGTGCTAGAGCCAGGGGAAGACTAGCGGGCGATGAGCAGTTCTTC.

This clonotype was detected only a few times. The V gene is TRBV6-5, the J gene TRBJ2-7; the D gene is possibly TRBD1 (6 bases). There are 14 residues in the CDR3. Germline CDR1 is MNHEY and CDR2 is SVGAGI. Deletions cut 1 base from V and 7 bases from J, with 14 bases between. The CDR3 protein is CASSYLDSAGEQYF. CDR3 sequence (DNA): TGTGCCAGCAGTTACTTGGACAGTGCAGGGGAGCAGTACTTC.

Ten or more counts support this clonotype. V usage is TRBV7-8 and J usage is TRBJ2-2; D is perhaps TRBD2 (6 bases). Per the germline V gene, CDR1 is SGHVS and CDR2 is FQNEAQ. V was pared by 1 base and J by 9 bases, with 12 bases between. This CDR3 comprises 14 residues. In DNA, the CDR3 is TGTGCCAGCAGCTTAGGCGGGGCAGGCAGGGAGCTGTTTTTT. Translating gives CASSLGGAGRELFF.

A word on this clonotype: A junction end diverges from the germline sequence, so it may reflect a read error. The chain couples TRBV28 to TRBJ2-5; 7 positions agree with TRBD2. CDR3 length: 17 amino acids. In germline, CDR1 is MDHEN, CDR2 SYDVKM. CDR3 residues: CASSFVPAGSWEETQNF. The CDR3 nucleotides are TGTGCCAGCAGTTTCGTTCCAGCGGGGAGTTGGGAGGAGACCCAGAACTTC.

The chain uses TRBV25-1 and TRBJ2-5; no clear D. V was pared by 4 bases and J by 7 bases, with 13 bases between. This CDR3 has 13 residues. Germline values: CDR1 MGHDK, CDR2 SYGVNS. The CDR3 sequence is CASSGDWTGTQYF. The CDR3 nucleotides read TGTGCCAGCAGTGGGGATTGGACGGGGACCCAGTACTTC.

This clonotype was seen a single time. This may stem from a read error, because a much larger clone lies one nucleotide away. The chain is built from TRBV6-1 and TRBJ2-7; 7 bases map to TRBD2. The germline CDR1 and CDR2 sequences are MNHNS and SASEGT. The ends lost 3 bases at V and 5 bases at J; junction bases unmatched: 4. This CDR3 has 13 amino acids. The DNA for the CDR3 is TGTGCCAGCAGTGAGCGGGGGTTGAACGAGCAGTACTTC. As protein: CASSERGLNEQYF.

Notes on this clonotype: A single base separates this from a much larger clone, so it may be a read error. The CDR3 nucleotides are TGTGCCAGCAGTTTAGGAGTAAGCACCGGGGAGCTGTTTTTT. Translated: CASSLGVSTGELFF. The chain carries TRBV27 and TRBJ2-2; D is undetermined. Trimming removed 2 bases at V and 4 bases at J, with 8 bases between. Germline-derived CDR1 and CDR2 are MNHEY and SMNVEV (reference sequence). The CDR3 covers 14 residues.

The rearrangement joins TRBV14 to TRBJ2-7, with D unclear. The CDR3 has 15 residues. Trimming cost V 0 bases and J 2 bases, with 11 bases left between them. Germline V gene sequence: CDR1 SGHDN, CDR2 FVKESK. The CDR3: CASSQESRHPYEQYF. The CDR3 DNA is TGTGCCAGCAGCCAAGAGTCCAGGCACCCCTACGAGCAGTACTTC.

Details on this clonotype: Since a much larger clone is just one base distant, this may be a read error. The V call is TRBV15, the J call TRBJ1-3; D ambiguous. Germline V CDR1 and CDR2: LNHNV, YYDKDF (reference sequence). The CDR3 length is 13 residues. CDR3 in amino acids: CATRQAEGNSIYF. The CDR3 region has the DNA TGTGCCACCAGACAAGCCGAGGGAAACTCCATATATTTT.

Of note for this clonotype: Possible read error: a much larger clone is one base away. No conserved phenylalanine or tryptophan ends this CDR3, so it is likely a read error. The V and J genes are TRBV4-3 and TRBJ2-5, with TRBD2 identical over 8 bases. V shed 1 base and J 4 bases; nucleotides not matched to a gene: 5. In germline, CDR1 is LGHNA, CDR2 YSLEER. The CDR3 has 15 residues. This CDR3 is CASSQGGRQVETQYI. CDR3 sequence (DNA): TGCGCCAGCAGCCAAGGCGGGAGGCAGGTAGAGACCCAGTACATC.

This clonotype was seen only once. The CDR3 does not close with the conserved phenylalanine or tryptophan, likely indicating a read error. The CDR3 nucleotides read TGCAGCGGGGTCGGGACTTGCGGACCGAATACGCAGTATTTA. Amino acid sequence: CSGVGTCGPNTQYL. The gene calls are TRBV29-1 and TRBJ2-3; a possible D gene is TRBD2 (6 bases). CDR3 length equals 14 residues. V was clipped by 7 bases and J by 7 bases, with 21 bases between them. Looked up from germline, CDR1 is SQVTM and CDR2 is ANQGSEA.

This clonotype was counted many times. This sequence joins TRBV14 and TRBJ2-7; D may be TRBD1 or TRBD2 (5 bases each). The V end was cut by 3 bases, the J end by 0 bases, with 18 bases between. CDR3 size: 17 residues. Germline loops: CDR1 SGHDN, CDR2 FVKESK. The CDR3 loop reads CASSQATGTVSSYEQYF. The CDR3 DNA reads as TGTGCCAGCAGCCAGGCAACCGGGACCGTCAGCTCCTACGAGCAGTACTTC.

In this sample, this clonotype turned up a few times. The rearrangement links TRBV7-9 to TRBJ2-2; 13 nucleotides line up with TRBD2. The CDR3 consists of 17 residues. Germline V gene lookup returns CDR1 SEHNR and CDR2 FQNEAQ (reference sequence). V dropped 1 base and J dropped 7; count of bases not matched to a gene: 6. CDR3 in DNA: TGTGCCAGCAGCTTAGTTGGACTAGCGGGAGTCCACGGGGAGCTGTTTTTT. Amino acid sequence: CASSLVGLAGVHGELFF.

This chain connects TRBV4-3 to TRBJ2-1; 8 bases line up with TRBD1. CDR1 is LGHNA and CDR2 is YSLEER in the germline V gene. The V gene end was trimmed by 3 bases and the J gene end by 7 bases; junction bases not matched to a gene: 5. The CDR3 runs to 14 residues. The chain's CDR3 is CASSQSQGANEQFF. CDR3 nucleotides: TGCGCCAGCAGCCAGAGCCAGGGGGCGAATGAGCAGTTCTTC.

A few counts support this clonotype. This chain joins TRBV12-3 or TRBV12-4 and TRBJ2-7; D is ambiguous. V was clipped by 0 bases and J by 4 bases, with 10 bases between them. There are 14 residues in the CDR3. CDR3 nucleotide sequence: TGTGCCAGCAGTTTAGCCCCTCTTGCGTACGAGCAGTACTTC. It is translated as CASSLAPLAYEQYF.

This clonotype has ten or more counts. V gene TRBV28 combines with J gene TRBJ2-7; D gene unclear. The germline V gene has CDR1 MDHEN and CDR2 SYDVKM. V lost 2 bases and J lost 6, with 8 bases in between. The CDR3 extends over 12 amino acids. As DNA, the CDR3 is TGTGCCAGCAGTTTAGACCCTAGCGAGCAGTACTTC. Its protein is CASSLDPSEQYF.

There are many counts of this clonotype. The chain links TRBV20-1 to TRBJ1-5; the D gene is possibly TRBD1 (5 bases). The germline CDR1 and CDR2 sequences are DFQATT and SNEGSKA (reference sequence). This CDR3 spans 15 amino acids. The V end was cut by 0 bases, the J end by 0 bases, with 9 bases between. The DNA of the CDR3 is TGCAGTGCTAGAGATCCGGGGGTTAGCAATCAGCCCCAGCATTTT. Its protein is CSARDPGVSNQPQHF.

Worth noting for this clonotype: Given a much more abundant clone one base away, this may be a read error. This chain's CDR3 is CASSLGFSEAFF. As DNA, the CDR3 is TGTGCCAGCAGCTTGGGATTCTCTGAAGCTTTCTTT. The chain has TRBV5-6 and TRBJ1-1, with D hard to call. V dropped 0 bases and J dropped 6 bases, with 6 bases sitting between them. The CDR3 length is 12 residues. Germline lookup yields CDR1 SGHDT and CDR2 YYEEEE.

The chain joins TRBV20-1 to TRBJ2-1, with 10 bases lining up with TRBD2. Germline values: CDR1 DFQATT, CDR2 SNEGSKA (reference sequence). This CDR3 region has 16 residues. Trimming cost V 5 bases and J 8 bases; bases outside gene matches: 15. The CDR3 reads CSAGARGRLAGDEQFF. CDR3 DNA sequence: TGCAGTGCTGGAGCCAGGGGAAGACTAGCGGGCGATGAGCAGTTCTTC.

This clonotype has at least ten counts. This chain joins TRBV7-8 and TRBJ1-1; 9 bases line up with TRBD1. Germline V gene data show CDR1 as SGHVS and CDR2 as FQNEAQ. This CDR3 has 16 amino acids. Losses at the gene ends were 2 bases for V and 3 bases for J; bases not matched to a gene: 7. CDR3 sequence (DNA): TGTGCCAGCAGCTTAAGGGACAGGGACATGTACACTGAAGCTTTCTTT. Translation gives CASSLRDRDMYTEAFF.